These 20 T cell receptor beta chains came from one sample sequenced in a study of blood T cells in healthy people across ages. A second about 6 to 11 cycle PCR used barcoded and J-beta primers. From the 5' RACE reads, TCRdb called clonotypes with MiXCR, one entry per CDR3 protein. The sample records over 750,000 distinct CDR3 sequences, about 25% being singletons. These data also formed part of another study, on T cells of mothers and their children.

The sample consisted of blood. These receptor sequences come from a boy under 18 in good health.

This clonotype came up a few times. This chain joins TRBV9 and TRBJ2-6, with 9 bases matching TRBD1. Per the germline V gene, CDR1 is SGDLS and CDR2 is YYNGEE. The CDR3 is 17 residues long. V lost 4 bases, J lost 1 base, and 6 bases stayed unmatched. DNA of the CDR3: TGTGCCAGCAGCCTTACAGGGGGCCGATCTGGGGCCAACGTCCTGACTTTC. Residues: CASSLTGGRSGANVLTF.

The chain combines TRBV28 with TRBJ1-4; D may be TRBD1 (6 bases). Trimming removed 5 bases from V and 3 bases from J, with 19 bases in between. Looked up from germline, CDR1 is MDHEN and CDR2 is SYDVKM. The CDR3 contains 17 residues. CDR3 protein: CASSIHTPTGPNEKLFF. CDR3 nucleotide sequence: TGTGCCAGCAGTATCCACACCCCGACAGGACCTAATGAAAAACTGTTTTTT.

The chain recombines TRBV21-1 with TRBJ1-2; the table gives TRBD1 as D, unverified against the DNA. TRBV21-1 is assigned pseudogene status. The CDR3 is 15 residues long. CDR3 in amino acids: CASSLEGTGGSGYTF. CDR3 in DNA: TGTGCCAGCAGCTTGGAAGGGACAGGGGGAAGTGGCTACACCTTC.

V and J are TRBV5-1 and TRBJ2-1; D gene ambiguous. V gave up 0 bases and J gave up 6 bases, with 19 bases separating them. The germline V gene encodes CDR1 SGHRS and CDR2 YFSETQ. CDR3 length: 17 residues. This CDR3 reads CASSLGRNALGVNEQFF. The CDR3 region has the DNA TGCGCCAGCAGCTTGGGACGGAACGCCCTGGGTGTCAATGAGCAGTTCTTC.

As for this clonotype: One junction end disagrees with the germline gene, perhaps due to a read error. The CDR3 bases are TGCGCCAGCAGCTTCATACAGGGATCCTACAATGAGCAGTTCTTC. It specifies CASSFIQGSYNEQFF. The chain employs TRBV7-2 and TRBJ2-1; D is perhaps TRBD1 (6 bases). The CDR3 consists of 15 residues. In germline, CDR1 is SGHTA, CDR2 FQGNSA.

The chain is built from TRBV4-1 and TRBJ2-5; 10 bases line up with TRBD2. TRBJ2-7 matches the DNA end more closely, so the J call is doubtful. Germline V CDR1 and CDR2: MGHRA, YSYEKL. CDR3 length equals 17 residues. CDR3 loop: CASSPGDGSLAGDEQYF. The CDR3 bases are TGCGCCAGCAGCCCCGGGGATGGTAGCCTAGCGGGAGACGAGCAGTACTTC.

This chain joins TRBV7-4 and TRBJ2-3; 9 positions agree with TRBD2. The V gene end was trimmed by 4 bases and the J gene end by 1 base; junction bases not matched to a gene: 6. CDR1 is SGHVT, CDR2 SQSDAQ, per germline. The CDR3 extends over 16 amino acids. Here the CDR3 reads CASSSRLAECTDTQYF. The CDR3 bases are TGTGCCAGCAGCTCCAGACTAGCGGAGTGCACAGATACGCAGTATTTT.

This clonotype has at least ten counts. CDR3 in amino acids: CASSQDRGDTQYF. For the CDR3, the DNA is TGCGCCAGCAGCCAAGACAGGGGGGATACGCAGTATTTT. This sequence joins TRBV5-1 and TRBJ2-3; 9 bases match TRBD1. The CDR3 length is 13 residues. The V gene's germline CDR1 is SGHRS and CDR2 YFSETQ. Unmatched junction bases numbered 3, after V lost 4 bases and J lost 6 bases.

This clonotype was seen a handful of times. V and J are TRBV29-1 and TRBJ1-5; 8 bases match TRBD1. Germline V gene sequence: CDR1 SQVTM, CDR2 ANQGSEA. The ends lost 1 base at V and 11 bases at J; junction bases unmatched: 7. This CDR3 comprises 13 residues. DNA of the CDR3: TGCAGCGTTGAAGGACAGGGGCGTGGGACCCAGCATTTT. This encodes CSVEGQGRGTQHF.

This clonotype was counted a few times. This chain connects TRBV27 to TRBJ1-6; 9 nucleotides line up with TRBD1. The CDR3 runs 19 residues. The J segment lost 9 bases and the V segment lost 7 bases, leaving 22 bases of the junction unmatched. Germline CDR1 is MNHEY and CDR2 is SMNVEV (reference sequence). The CDR3, as DNA: TGTGCCAGCACATTGTCCGGGACAGGGAGCTTGGGTCGTCGTTCACCCCTCCACTTT. Translated, it gives CASTLSGTGSLGRRSPLHF.

This chain connects TRBV11-3 to TRBJ2-5, with D uncertain. The CDR3 is 14 residues long. V was pared by 5 bases and J by 0 bases, with 10 bases between. From germline, CDR1 is SGHNT and CDR2 YENEEA. CDR3: CASSRNRHQETQYF. CDR3 bases: TGTGCCAGCAGCCGTAATCGTCACCAAGAGACCCAGTACTTC.

This clonotype was recorded a few times. The chain is built from TRBV13 and TRBJ1-4; 7 bases line up with TRBD1. V trimming: 4 bases; J trimming: 0 bases; junction bases outside the gene matches: 2. The CDR3 loop spans 15 amino acids. Germline values: CDR1 PRHDT, CDR2 FYEKMQ (reference sequence). DNA for the CDR3: TGTGCCAGCAGCTCAGGGGGGGCAACTAATGAAAAACTGTTTTTT. Its translation: CASSSGGATNEKLFF. The full variable domain, completed using reference TRBV13 and TRBJ1-4, is AAGVIQSPRHLIKEKRETATLKCYPIPRHDTVYWYQQGPGQDPQFLISFYEKMQSDKGSIPDRFSAQQFSDYHSELNMSSLELGDSALYFCASSSGGATNEKLFFGSGTQLSVL.

In regard to this clonotype: A junction boundary mismatches the germline segment, possibly from a read error. The V and J genes are TRBV6-5 and TRBJ2-6; 11 bases fit TRBD1. Germline V lookup: CDR1 MNHEY, CDR2 SVGAGI. The CDR3 covers 17 residues. The CDR3 loop is CASSSGQGAPGANVLTF. The CDR3 DNA is TGTGCCAGTAGTTCAGGACAGGGGGCGCCGGGGGCCAACGTCCTGACTTTC.

A few counts support this clonotype. The genes are TRBV5-6 and TRBJ1-6, with D possibly being TRBD1 (6 bases). Per germline, CDR1 SGHDT and CDR2 YYEEEE. There are 15 residues in the CDR3. V lost 2 bases to trimming and J lost 8 bases, with 14 bases between them. The chain's CDR3 is CASSFVGGGDSPLHF. The DNA for the CDR3 is TGTGCCAGCAGCTTCGTGGGTGGGGGCGATTCACCCCTCCACTTT.

V and J are TRBV5-1 and TRBJ1-1; D is perhaps TRBD1 (6 bases). CDR1 and CDR2 from the germline V gene are SGHRS and YFSETQ. The V end lost 4 bases, the J end lost 8 bases, and 15 bases lay between the germline ends. The CDR3 loop spans 13 amino acids. The CDR3 reads CASSGGHPQEAFF. CDR3 nucleotides: TGCGCCAGCAGCGGGGGACACCCCCAGGAAGCTTTCTTT.

This clonotype was picked up a small number of times. CDR3 sequence: CASSQGVQGAYEQYF. CDR3 sequence (DNA): TGCGCCAGCAGCCAAGGAGTCCAGGGGGCCTACGAGCAGTACTTC. The rearrangement uses TRBV4-3 and TRBJ2-7, with 7 bases fitting TRBD1. V lost 1 base to trimming and J lost 2 bases; unmatched junction nucleotides: 5. From germline, CDR1 is LGHNA and CDR2 YSLEER. The CDR3 has 15 residues.

This clonotype was counted many times. The chain carries TRBV7-3 and TRBJ2-3, with D possibly TRBD2 on 7 matching bases. The V gene's germline CDR1 is SGHTA and CDR2 FQGTGA. The CDR3 has 15 amino acids. Trimming left V 1 base short and J 6 bases short, with 14 bases between. DNA of the CDR3: TGTGCCAGCAGCTTAAACGGGGGGCTTACGGATACGCAGTATTTT. Its translation is CASSLNGGLTDTQYF. Combining the CDR3 with reference TRBV7-3 and TRBJ2-3 gives the whole variable domain GAGVSQTPSNKVTEKGKYVELRCDPISGHTALYWYRQSLGQGPEFLIYFQGTGAADDSGLPNDRFFAVRPEGSVSTLKIQRTERGDSAVYLCASSLNGGLTDTQYFGPGTRLTVL.

The chain joins TRBV28 to TRBJ2-5; D perhaps matches TRBD2 (7 bases). The CDR3 covers 14 residues. In germline, CDR1 is MDHEN, CDR2 SYDVKM. V was clipped by 4 bases and J by 3 bases, with 12 bases between them. The CDR3 DNA reads as TGTGCCAGCAGTTCTAGGGGGGGGGAAGAGACCCAGTACTTC. It is translated as CASSSRGGEETQYF.

This sequence joins TRBV12-3 or TRBV12-4 and TRBJ2-1, with D perhaps assigned TRBD1 or TRBD2 (5 bases each). The CDR3 is 16 amino acids. Trimming stripped 5 bases from V and 6 bases from J, with 20 bases between. DNA of the CDR3: TGTGCCAGCAGTACCTCGGGGCAGGGCCCTAGCAATGAGCAGTTCTTC. Protein product: CASSTSGQGPSNEQFF.

This clonotype was seen only a few times. This chain links TRBV20-1 with TRBJ2-1; 11 nucleotides match TRBD2. V lost 0 bases and J lost 9; bases outside the gene matches: 7. The germline gives CDR1 DFQATT, CDR2 SNEGSKA (reference sequence). The CDR3 spans 15 residues. CDR3 sequence: CSAREVAGGPSEQFF. Written as DNA, the CDR3 is TGCAGTGCTAGAGAGGTAGCGGGAGGGCCGAGTGAGCAGTTCTTC.